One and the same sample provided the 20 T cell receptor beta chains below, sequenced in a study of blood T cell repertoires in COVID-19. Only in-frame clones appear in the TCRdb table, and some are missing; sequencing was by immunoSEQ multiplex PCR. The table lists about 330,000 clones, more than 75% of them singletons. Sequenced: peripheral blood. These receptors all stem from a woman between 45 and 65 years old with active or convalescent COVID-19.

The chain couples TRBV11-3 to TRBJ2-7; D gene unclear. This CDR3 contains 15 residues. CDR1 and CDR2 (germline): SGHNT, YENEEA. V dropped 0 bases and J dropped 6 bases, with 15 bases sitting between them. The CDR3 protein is CASSLDLSSPPEQYF. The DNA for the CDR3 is TGTGCCAGCAGCTTAGATCTTAGTTCTCCACCCGAGCAGTACTTC.

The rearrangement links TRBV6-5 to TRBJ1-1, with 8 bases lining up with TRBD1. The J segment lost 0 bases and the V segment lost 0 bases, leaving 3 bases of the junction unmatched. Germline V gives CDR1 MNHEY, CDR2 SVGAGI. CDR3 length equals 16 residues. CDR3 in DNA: TGTGCCAGCAGTTACTCGACAGGGGAATTGAACACTGAAGCTTTCTTT. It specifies CASSYSTGELNTEAFF.

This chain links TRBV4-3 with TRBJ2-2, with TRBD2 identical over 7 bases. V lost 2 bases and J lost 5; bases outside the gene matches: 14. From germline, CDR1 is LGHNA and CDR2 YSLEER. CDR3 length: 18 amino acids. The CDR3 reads CASSQTASGTVLTGELFF. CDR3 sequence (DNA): TGCGCCAGCAGCCAAACTGCGAGCGGGACCGTCCTTACCGGGGAGCTGTTTTTT.

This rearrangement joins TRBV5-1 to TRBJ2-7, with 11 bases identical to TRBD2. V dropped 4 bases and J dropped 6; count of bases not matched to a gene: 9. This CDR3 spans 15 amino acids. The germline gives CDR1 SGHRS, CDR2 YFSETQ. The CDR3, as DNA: TGCGCCAGCAGCATACTAGCGGGGGCGTATGGCGAGCAGTACTTC. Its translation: CASSILAGAYGEQYF.

CDR3 sequence (DNA): TGTGCCAGCAGCCCCGGGACAGGGGTGGATGGGGCCAACGTCCTGACTTTC. It codes for CASSPGTGVDGANVLTF. The V and J genes are TRBV7-2 and TRBJ2-6, with TRBD1 matching 10 bases. This CDR3 spans 17 amino acids. Losses at the gene ends were 5 bases for V and 3 bases for J; bases not matched to a gene: 7. Germline V gives CDR1 SGHTA, CDR2 FQGNSA.

The CDR3 sequence: CASSLDLAGSRRGETQYF. Written as DNA, the CDR3 is TGCGCCAGCAGCTTGGATCTAGCGGGGTCCCGCCGAGGAGAGACCCAGTACTTC. The chain links TRBV5-1 to TRBJ2-5; 9 nucleotides agree with TRBD2. The V gene end was trimmed by 0 bases and the J gene end by 4 bases; junction bases not matched to a gene: 13. The CDR3 loop spans 18 amino acids. The V gene's germline CDR1 is SGHRS and CDR2 YFSETQ. Drawing the rest from reference TRBV5-1 and TRBJ2-5, the complete variable domain is KAGVTQTPRYLIKTRGQQVTLSCSPISGHRSVSWYQQTPGQGLQFLFEYFSETQRNKGNFPGRFSGRQFSNSRSEMNVSTLELGDSALYLCASSLDLAGSRRGETQYFGPGTRLLVL.

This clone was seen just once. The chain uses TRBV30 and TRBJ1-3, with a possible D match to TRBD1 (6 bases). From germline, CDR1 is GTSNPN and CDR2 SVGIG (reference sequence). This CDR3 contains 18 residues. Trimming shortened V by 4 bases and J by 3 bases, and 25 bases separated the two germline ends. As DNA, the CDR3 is TGTGCCTGGATCCCTACGGCCCTAGGTGACAGGTTTGGAAACACCATATATTTT. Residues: CAWIPTALGDRFGNTIYF.

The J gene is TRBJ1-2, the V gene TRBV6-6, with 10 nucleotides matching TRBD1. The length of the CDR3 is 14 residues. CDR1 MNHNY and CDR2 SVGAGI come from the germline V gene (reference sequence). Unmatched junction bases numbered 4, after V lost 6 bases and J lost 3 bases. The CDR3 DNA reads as TGTGCCAGCAGCTATGGACAGGGGGACTATGGCTACACCTTC. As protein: CASSYGQGDYGYTF.

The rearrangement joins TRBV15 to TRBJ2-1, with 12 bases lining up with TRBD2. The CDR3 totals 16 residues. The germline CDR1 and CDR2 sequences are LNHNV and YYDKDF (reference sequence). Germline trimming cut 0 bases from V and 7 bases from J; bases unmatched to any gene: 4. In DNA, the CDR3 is TGTGCCACCAGCAGAGAAAGACTAGCGGGAGCGAATGAGCAGTTCTTC. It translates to CATSRERLAGANEQFF.

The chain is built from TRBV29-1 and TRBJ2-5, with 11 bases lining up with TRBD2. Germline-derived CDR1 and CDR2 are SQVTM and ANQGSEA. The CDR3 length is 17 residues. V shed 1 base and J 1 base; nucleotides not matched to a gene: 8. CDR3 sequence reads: CSVEGNPTSGAQETQYF. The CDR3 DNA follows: TGCAGCGTTGAAGGAAATCCGACTAGCGGGGCCCAAGAGACCCAGTACTTC.

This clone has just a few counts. The CDR3 region is CSVEEETTGELFF. The CDR3 DNA sequence: TGCAGCGTTGAAGAGGAGACCACCGGGGAGCTGTTTTTT. The chain recombines TRBV29-1 with TRBJ2-2; D gene unclear. CDR3 size: 13 residues. Germline V lookup: CDR1 SQVTM, CDR2 ANQGSEA. Trimming removed 0 bases at V and 4 bases at J, with 6 bases between.

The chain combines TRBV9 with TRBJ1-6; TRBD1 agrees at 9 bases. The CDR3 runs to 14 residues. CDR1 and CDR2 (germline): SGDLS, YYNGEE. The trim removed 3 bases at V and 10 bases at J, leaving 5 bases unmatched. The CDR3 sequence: CASSARQGGSPLHF. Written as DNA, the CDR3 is TGTGCCAGCAGCGCCAGACAGGGGGGATCACCCCTCCACTTT.

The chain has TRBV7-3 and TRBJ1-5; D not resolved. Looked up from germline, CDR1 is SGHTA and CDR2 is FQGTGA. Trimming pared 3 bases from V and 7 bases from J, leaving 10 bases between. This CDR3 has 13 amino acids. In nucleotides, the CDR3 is TGTGCCAGCAGCTTGGACTTCCTCCAGCCCCAGCATTTT. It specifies CASSLDFLQPQHF.

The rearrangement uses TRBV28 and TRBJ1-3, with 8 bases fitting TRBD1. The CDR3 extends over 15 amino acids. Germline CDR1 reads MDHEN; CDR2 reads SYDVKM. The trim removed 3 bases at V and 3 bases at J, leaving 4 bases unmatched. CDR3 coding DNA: TGTGCCAGCAGTTTTCAGGGGGCGCGTGGAAACACCATATATTTT. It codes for CASSFQGARGNTIYF.

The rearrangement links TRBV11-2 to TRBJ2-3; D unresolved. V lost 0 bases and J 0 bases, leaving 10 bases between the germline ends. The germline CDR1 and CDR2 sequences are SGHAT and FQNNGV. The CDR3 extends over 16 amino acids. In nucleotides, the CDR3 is TGTGCCAGCAGCTTAGAGGGCAGGTCTAGCACAGATACGCAGTATTTT. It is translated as CASSLEGRSSTDTQYF. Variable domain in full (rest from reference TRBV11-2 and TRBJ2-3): EAGVAQSPRYKIIEKRQSVAFWCNPISGHATLYWYQQILGQGPKLLIQFQNNGVVDDSQLPKDRFSAERLKGVDSTLKIQPAKLEDSAVYLCASSLEGRSSTDTQYFGPGTRLTVL.

As DNA, the CDR3 is TGCGCCAGCAGCTCGGGACAGGGGGCAGGCGTCGCTGAAGCTTTCTTT. Protein product: CASSSGQGAGVAEAFF. The chain uses TRBV5-1 and TRBJ1-1; 12 nucleotides agree with TRBD1. Per germline, CDR1 SGHRS and CDR2 YFSETQ. V was pared by 3 bases and J by 6 bases, with 9 bases of the junction left unmatched. This CDR3 contains 16 residues.

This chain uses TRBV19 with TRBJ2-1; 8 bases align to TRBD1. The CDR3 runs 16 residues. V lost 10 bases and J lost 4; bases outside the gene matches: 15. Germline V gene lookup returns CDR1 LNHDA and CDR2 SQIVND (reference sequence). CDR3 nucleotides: TGTGCCACCTCTCCGGGGACAGGAGGCCCTTACAATGAGCAGTTCTTC. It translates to CATSPGTGGPYNEQFF.

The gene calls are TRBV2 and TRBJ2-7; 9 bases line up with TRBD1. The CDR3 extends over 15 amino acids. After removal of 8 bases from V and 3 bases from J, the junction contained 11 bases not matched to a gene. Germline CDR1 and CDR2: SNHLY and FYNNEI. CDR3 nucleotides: TGTGCCAGCTCGACGACCCCGGGACAGGGCTACGAGCAGTACTTC. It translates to CASSTTPGQGYEQYF. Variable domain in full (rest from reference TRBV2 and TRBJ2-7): EPEVTQTPSHQVTQMGQEVILRCVPISNHLYFYWYRQILGQKVEFLVSFYNNEISEKSEIFDDQFSVERPDGSNFTLKIRSTKLEDSAMYFCASSTTPGQGYEQYFGPGTRLTVT.

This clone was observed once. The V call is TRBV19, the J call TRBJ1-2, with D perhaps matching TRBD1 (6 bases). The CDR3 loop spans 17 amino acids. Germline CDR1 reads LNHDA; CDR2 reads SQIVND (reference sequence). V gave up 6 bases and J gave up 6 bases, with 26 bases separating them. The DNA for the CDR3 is TGTGCCAGTAGCCTTTTCCTTGAGACAGGAGGAAAAAATGGCTACACCTTC. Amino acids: CASSLFLETGGKNGYTF.

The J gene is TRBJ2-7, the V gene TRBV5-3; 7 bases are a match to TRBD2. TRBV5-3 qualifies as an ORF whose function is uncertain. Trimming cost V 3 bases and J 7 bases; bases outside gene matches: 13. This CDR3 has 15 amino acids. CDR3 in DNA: TGTGCCAGAAGCTGGCGTCCGGGACTATCGGGGGAGCAGTACTTC. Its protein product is CARSWRPGLSGEQYF.